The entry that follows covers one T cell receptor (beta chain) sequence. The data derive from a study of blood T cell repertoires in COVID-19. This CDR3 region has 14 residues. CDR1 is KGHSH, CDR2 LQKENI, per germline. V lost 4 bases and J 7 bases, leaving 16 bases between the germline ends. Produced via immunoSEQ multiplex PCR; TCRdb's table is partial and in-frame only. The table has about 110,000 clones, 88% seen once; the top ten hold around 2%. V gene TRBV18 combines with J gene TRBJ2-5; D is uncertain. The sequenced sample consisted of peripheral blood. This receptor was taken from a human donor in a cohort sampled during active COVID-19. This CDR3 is CASSRKTPPATQYF. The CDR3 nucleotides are TGTGCCAGCTCACGCAAGACTCCGCCAGCGACCCAGTACTTC.